The 27 T cell receptor beta chains below come from one sample, sequenced in a study of blood T cells in healthy people across ages. The authors ran a second PCR of 7 to 11 cycles using a sample-barcoded 5' primer and a J-beta primer mix. TCRdb re-analysed the 5' RACE reads in MiXCR, keeping a single row per CDR3 protein. The sample has 780,000 or so distinct CDR3 sequences, roughly three fifths seen once. The specimen was blood. Receptors were obtained from a man aged 35-49 years in good health.

The chain is built from TRBV12-3 or TRBV12-4 and TRBJ2-7, with 7 bases matching TRBD1. V dropped 2 bases and J dropped 7; count of bases not matched to a gene: 14. The CDR3 has 16 residues. The CDR3, as DNA: TGTGCCAGCAGTTTAAATCCGGCAGGGGGAAATTGGGAGCAGTACTTC. Translated: CASSLNPAGGNWEQYF.

This clonotype was seen more than once but under ten times. The J gene is TRBJ2-7, the V gene TRBV29-1, with D maybe TRBD1 (5 bases). The V gene lost 2 bases and the J gene lost 3 bases, with 11 bases spanning the gap. The CDR3 loop spans 13 amino acids. The V gene's germline CDR1 is SQVTM and CDR2 ANQGSEA. CDR3 in DNA: TGCAGCGTTGAATCATCAGGGAACTACGAGCAGTACTTC. Protein: CSVESSGNYEQYF.

The chain links TRBV20-1 to TRBJ2-7, with a tentative D call TRBD1 (6 bases). Germline CDR1 is DFQATT and CDR2 is SNEGSKA (reference sequence). V was cut by 0 bases and J by 3 bases, with 12 bases left in between. The CDR3 length is 14 residues. CDR3 sequence reads: CSARDKDRDYEQYF. CDR3 sequence (DNA): TGCAGTGCTAGAGATAAGGACAGAGACTACGAGCAGTACTTC.

The chain combines TRBV11-3 with TRBJ2-5, with a tentative D call TRBD2 (6 bases). V gave up 4 bases and J gave up 11 bases, with 23 bases separating them. Germline CDR1 SGHNT, CDR2 YENEEA. The CDR3 is made up of 15 amino acids. Here the CDR3 reads CASSSGDSVLYEQYF. The DNA for the CDR3 is TGTGCCAGCAGCTCCGGGGACTCCGTTCTGTACGAACAGTACTTC.

The sample holds a few counts of this clonotype. This chain connects TRBV7-6 to TRBJ2-3, with a tentative D call TRBD2 (5 bases). Per germline, CDR1 SGHVS and CDR2 FNYEAQ. This CDR3 has 15 residues. Trimming shortened V by 5 bases and J by 0 bases, and 12 bases separated the two germline ends. The CDR3 spells CASSEEGRSTDTQYF. DNA of the CDR3: TGTGCCAGCAGCGAAGAAGGGAGAAGCACAGATACGCAGTATTTT.

V is TRBV6-5 and J is TRBJ2-5; 9 bases align to TRBD1. V was clipped by 8 bases and J by 6 bases; unmatched bases: 7. The CDR3 runs to 13 residues. In germline, CDR1 is MNHEY, CDR2 SVGAGI. The CDR3 bases are TGTGCCAGCCGGGACAGGGAACAAAAGACCCAGTACTTC. Its translation: CASRDREQKTQYF.

This clonotype has more than one count but fewer than ten. This chain uses TRBV27 with TRBJ2-7, with D maybe TRBD1 (5 bases). Per the germline V gene, CDR1 is MNHEY and CDR2 is SMNVEV (reference sequence). CDR3 length: 11 residues. V lost 4 bases and J lost 5, with 6 bases in between. The CDR3 DNA reads as TGTGCCAGCAGTTGGGGCGACGAGCAGTACTTC. It encodes CASSWGDEQYF.

The chain links TRBV7-8 to TRBJ2-7, with 11 bases aligning to TRBD1. TRBJ2-5 matches the DNA end more closely, so the J call is doubtful. The CDR3 length is 16 residues. In germline, CDR1 is SGHVS, CDR2 FQNEAQ. The chain's CDR3 is CASSRTGQGARETQYF. In nucleotides, the CDR3 is TGTGCCAGCAGCCGAACTGGACAGGGGGCTAGGGAGACCCAGTACTTC.

The CDR3 is CASSLGGRPRNYEQFF. In DNA form, the CDR3 reads TGCGCCAGCAGCTTGGGGGGGCGACCGAGGAACTATGAGCAGTTCTTC. V usage is TRBV5-1 and J usage is TRBJ2-1, with TRBD1 as a possible D gene (6 bases). CDR1 is SGHRS, CDR2 YFSETQ, per germline. V was cut by 0 bases and J by 8 bases, with 18 bases left in between. There are 16 residues in the CDR3.

The CDR3 here is CASSEGGTSTDTQYF. The CDR3 region has the DNA TGTGCCAGCAGCGAGGGAGGGACTTCCACAGATACGCAGTATTTT. The chain couples TRBV9 to TRBJ2-3; 7 bases map to TRBD2. This CDR3 comprises 15 residues. The trim removed 3 bases at V and 2 bases at J, leaving 6 bases unmatched. Germline V gives CDR1 SGDLS, CDR2 YYNGEE.

V and J are TRBV7-9 and TRBJ2-4; D not certain. Trimming removed 0 bases at V and 4 bases at J, with 7 bases between. CDR3 length: 14 residues. CDR1 and CDR2 from the germline V gene are SEHNR and FQNEAQ (reference sequence). CDR3 in amino acids: CASSLAGQKNIQYF. In DNA, the CDR3 is TGTGCCAGCAGCTTAGCGGGCCAGAAAAACATTCAGTACTTC. The full variable domain, in which reference TRBV7-9 and TRBJ2-4 provide the parts outside the CDR3, is DTGVSQNPRHKITKRGQNVTFRCDPISEHNRLYWYRQTLGQGPEFLTYFQNEAQLEKSRLLSDRFSAERPKGSFSTLEIQRTEQGDSAMYLCASSLAGQKNIQYFGAGTRLSVL.

This clonotype showed up many times. J is TRBJ2-5 and V is TRBV29-1; 7 bases fit TRBD2. The CDR3 has 12 residues. CDR1 is SQVTM, CDR2 ANQGSEA, per germline. The V and J ends lost 4 bases and 5 bases, in that order; junction bases with no gene match: 4. Here the CDR3 reads CSVGEGRETQYF. CDR3 DNA sequence: TGCAGCGTTGGGGAGGGAAGGGAGACCCAGTACTTC.

The chain links TRBV2 to TRBJ1-2; the D gene is possibly TRBD1 (5 bases). Deletions cut 7 bases from V and 5 bases from J, with 17 bases between. CDR1 and CDR2 from the germline V gene are SNHLY and FYNNEI. The CDR3 has 14 amino acids. CDR3 DNA: TGTGCCAGCAAAATTCATGGGACGGCGTATGGCTACACCTTC. Translating gives CASKIHGTAYGYTF.

This clonotype has just a few counts. The chain combines TRBV7-9 with TRBJ1-1, with a possible D match to TRBD1 (5 bases). V lost 5 bases and J 1 base, leaving 14 bases between the germline ends. From germline, CDR1 is SEHNR and CDR2 FQNEAQ (reference sequence). This CDR3 contains 15 residues. CDR3 residues: CASSRSGASNTEAFF. The CDR3 DNA sequence: TGTGCCAGCAGCCGTTCCGGGGCATCGAACACTGAAGCTTTCTTT.

The rearrangement joins TRBV3-1 to TRBJ1-5, with TRBD1 as a possible D gene (5 bases). V was cut by 0 bases and J by 9 bases, with 12 bases left in between. The length of the CDR3 is 14 residues. Germline lookup yields CDR1 LGHDT and CDR2 YNNKEL (reference sequence). The CDR3 DNA follows: TGTGCCAGCAGCCAAGATGTCAGGGACGGGCCCCAGCATTTT. This sequence encodes CASSQDVRDGPQHF.

The J gene is TRBJ2-6, the V gene TRBV4-2; D perhaps matches TRBD1 (6 bases). The CDR3 runs 17 residues. Germline loops: CDR1 LGHNA, CDR2 YNFKEQ. The ends were cut back, 1 base at V and 1 base at J, with 11 bases in the middle. Here the CDR3 reads CASSQGSRGSGANVLTF. The CDR3 DNA reads TGTGCCAGCAGCCAAGGTAGCAGGGGATCTGGGGCCAACGTCCTGACTTTC.

This clonotype came up once. The rearrangement links TRBV7-6 to TRBJ2-1; D may match TRBD1 or TRBD2 (5 bases each). The CDR3 runs 14 residues. Trimming cost V 5 bases and J 6 bases, with 14 bases left between them. The V gene's germline CDR1 is SGHVS and CDR2 FNYEAQ. The CDR3 DNA sequence: TGTGCCAGCAGCCCTGGGACGGCTGGCAATGAGCAGTTCTTC. This gives the protein CASSPGTAGNEQFF.

The V and J genes are TRBV6-5 and TRBJ1-2; 7 bases align to TRBD1. Per the germline V gene, CDR1 is MNHEY and CDR2 is SVGAGI. V shed 4 bases and J 4 bases; nucleotides not matched to a gene: 12. This CDR3 has 16 amino acids. The CDR3 reads CASSSRGQNKLYGYTF. CDR3 DNA sequence: TGTGCCAGCAGTTCTAGGGGGCAGAACAAGCTCTATGGCTACACCTTC.

About this clonotype itself: This sequence may be a read error, since a much larger clone differs from it by one base. The gene calls are TRBV6-5 and TRBJ2-7, with 8 bases fitting TRBD2. With 6 bases clipped from V and 1 base from J, the junction kept 2 bases outside the gene matches. The germline V gene encodes CDR1 MNHEY and CDR2 SVGAGI. CDR3 length equals 13 residues. The DNA of the CDR3 is TGTGCCAGCAGCGGGAGGGGTTCCTACGAGCAGTACTTC. It yields the protein CASSGRGSYEQYF.

This clonotype was recorded only once. This chain connects TRBV4-3 to TRBJ2-5; D not resolved. CDR1 and CDR2 (germline): LGHNA, YSLEER. CDR3 size: 13 residues. V dropped 4 bases and J dropped 5 bases, with 11 bases sitting between them. The CDR3 loop is CASSPALRETQYF. CDR3 DNA sequence: TGCGCCAGCAGCCCGGCATTACGGGAGACCCAGTACTTC.

This chain connects TRBV20-1 to TRBJ2-1, with D possibly TRBD1 on 5 matching bases. V was cut by 1 base and J by 6 bases, with 10 bases left in between. The CDR3 covers 13 residues. CDR1 is DFQATT and CDR2 is SNEGSKA in the germline V gene (reference sequence). The CDR3 is CSARAPGINEQFF. The CDR3, as DNA: TGCAGTGCTAGAGCCCCAGGGATCAATGAGCAGTTCTTC.

This clonotype was seen only a few times. The chain recombines TRBV9 with TRBJ1-6; D remains ambiguous. This CDR3 spans 15 amino acids. CDR1 and CDR2 from the germline V gene are SGDLS and YYNGEE. Trimming pared 4 bases from V and 7 bases from J, leaving 15 bases between. In DNA, the CDR3 is TGTGCCAGCAGCCCCGGAGAGGGTCTGAATTCACCCCTCCACTTT. As protein: CASSPGEGLNSPLHF.

This clonotype has only a few counts. CDR3 sequence (DNA): TGTGCCAGCAGCTTAGACGGGGGCCATGGAAACACCATATATTTT. Its translation: CASSLDGGHGNTIYF. The V gene is TRBV7-2, the J gene TRBJ1-3, with TRBD1 as a possible D gene (6 bases). The V gene lost 1 base and the J gene lost 3 bases, with 10 bases spanning the gap. This CDR3 has 15 residues. Per the germline V gene, CDR1 is SGHTA and CDR2 is FQGNSA.

The chain uses TRBV4-1 and TRBJ1-2; tentatively, D is TRBD1 (5 bases). This CDR3 comprises 14 residues. Germline CDR1 is MGHRA and CDR2 is YSYEKL. V lost 8 bases and J 4 bases, leaving 17 bases between the germline ends. CDR3 residues: CASRAEGFGYGYTF. For the CDR3, the DNA is TGCGCCAGCCGCGCAGAGGGGTTTGGCTATGGCTACACCTTC.

This sequence joins TRBV15 and TRBJ2-1, with 9 positions matching TRBD2. CDR3 length: 16 residues. From germline, CDR1 is LNHNV and CDR2 YYDKDF (reference sequence). V lost 4 bases and J lost 9; bases outside the gene matches: 13. This CDR3 reads CATSTRTSGRSFEQFF. CDR3 nucleotide sequence: TGTGCCACCAGCACCCGTACTAGCGGGCGCTCTTTTGAGCAGTTCTTC.

A remark on this clonotype: An end of the junction differs from the germline gene, which may be a read error. The genes are TRBV29-1 and TRBJ2-5; weak D call: TRBD1 (5 bases). The germline CDR1 and CDR2 sequences are SQVTM and ANQGSEA. CDR3 length: 12 amino acids. Here the CDR3 reads CSVGGLQETRYF. The CDR3 nucleotides are TGCAGCGTTGGGGGCTTACAAGAGACCCGGTACTTC.

The chain combines TRBV20-1 with TRBJ2-3; 8 bases map to TRBD2. CDR1 is DFQATT, CDR2 SNEGSKA, per germline (reference sequence). V shed 7 bases, J shed 2 bases, and the junction held 11 bases outside the gene matches. This CDR3 is built from 15 residues. CDR3: CSVSGGRGDTDTQYF. The CDR3 DNA is TGCAGTGTCTCGGGAGGGCGGGGGGACACAGATACGCAGTATTTT.